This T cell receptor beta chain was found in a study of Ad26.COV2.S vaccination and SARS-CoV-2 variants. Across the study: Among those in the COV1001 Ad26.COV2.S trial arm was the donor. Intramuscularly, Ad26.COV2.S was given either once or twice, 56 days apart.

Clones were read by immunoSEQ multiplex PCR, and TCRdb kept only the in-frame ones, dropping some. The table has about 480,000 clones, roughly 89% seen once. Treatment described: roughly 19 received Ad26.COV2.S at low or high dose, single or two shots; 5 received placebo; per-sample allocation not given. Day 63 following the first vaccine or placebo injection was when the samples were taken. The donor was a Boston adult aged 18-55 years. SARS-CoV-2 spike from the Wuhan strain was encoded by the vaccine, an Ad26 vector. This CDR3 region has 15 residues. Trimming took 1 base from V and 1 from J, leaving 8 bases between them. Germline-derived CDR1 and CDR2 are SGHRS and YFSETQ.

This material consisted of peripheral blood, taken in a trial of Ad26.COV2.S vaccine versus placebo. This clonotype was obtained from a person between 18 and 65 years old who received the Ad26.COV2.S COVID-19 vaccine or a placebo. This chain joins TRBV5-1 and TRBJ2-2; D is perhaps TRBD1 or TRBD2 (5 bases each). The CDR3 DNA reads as TGCGCCAGCAGCTTGAGGGACGGGAACACCGGGGAGCTGTTTTTT. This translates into CASSLRDGNTGELFF.